This T cell receptor (beta chain) was sequenced for a study of identical twins. The CDR3 has 18 residues. The ends were cut back, 0 bases at V and 9 bases at J, with 24 bases in the middle. CDR1 and CDR2 (germline): LGHNA, YNFKEQ. TCRdb re-called the 5' RACE reads with MiXCR, one entry per CDR3 protein. The sample comprises 570,000 or so distinct CDR3 sequences, approximately 10% of which are singletons, and 3% rests with the top ten. In this sample, this clonotype turned up a few times. A further study also used this sample, focusing on yellow fever vaccine responses in identical twins. According to that study: The authors reported partly convergent, partly personalized vaccine responses in identical twins.

Sample: PBMCs. This clonotype was sampled from a woman aged 18-30 years in good health. The V call is TRBV4-2, the J call TRBJ2-1, with a tentative D call TRBD1 (6 bases). The CDR3 DNA reads TGTGCCAGCAGCCAAGATAGTCAGGGGACGCAAATCTCCGGTGAGCAGTTCTTC. This encodes CASSQDSQGTQISGEQFF.